Listed below are T cell receptor beta chains from one sample, sequenced in a study of monozygotic twins with cystic fibrosis. TCRdb's table, derived via immunoSEQ multiplex PCR, lists solely in-frame clones and lacks some. This sample has about 22,000 clones, with 95% to 98% found just once. The specimen was blood. All receptors come from a girl between 10 and 17 years old with cystic fibrosis. Both conserved end residues are part of each CDR3. D genes are given only for firm matches. The size entry is marked missing in some rows and otherwise reads once, few, many or a size class.

d_call	v_call	clone_size	j_call	cdr3_aa	cdr3_nt
TRBD2	TRBV6-1	-	TRBJ2-5	CASSELLAGGQVQETQYF	TGTGCCAGCAGTGAACTTCTAGCGGGAGGCCAAGTACAAGAGACCCAGTACTTC
-	TRBV4-1	-	TRBJ1-1	CASSQIYRSRNTEAFF	TGCGCCAGCAGCCAAATTTACAGGAGTCGTAACACTGAAGCTTTCTTT
-	TRBV27	-	TRBJ1-2	CASSYGQGAGYTF	TGTGCCAGCAGTTACGGGCAGGGAGCTGGCTACACCTTC
-	TRBV30	-	TRBJ1-4	CAWDDRPTNEKLFF	TGTGCCTGGGACGACCGACCAACTAATGAAAAACTGTTTTTT
TRBD2	TRBV9	-	TRBJ2-7	CASSVDGSGSTRTYEQYF	TGTGCCAGCAGCGTAGACGGTAGCGGGAGTACGAGGACCTACGAGCAGTACTTC
-	TRBV5-4	-	TRBJ1-2	CASSLAGTGASNYGYTF	TGTGCCAGCAGCCTGGCCGGGACTGGGGCCTCTAACTATGGCTACACCTTC
TRBD1	TRBV4-3	-	TRBJ1-3	CASSLGTGGLGNTIYF	TGCGCCAGCAGCCTTGGGACAGGGGGCCTCGGAAACACCATATATTTT
-	TRBV5-1	-	TRBJ2-7	CASSLGGYEQYF	TGCGCCAGCAGCTTGGGAGGGTACGAGCAGTACTTC
TRBD1	TRBV9	-	TRBJ1-2	CASSIRTGVGGYTF	TGTGCCAGCAGCATCCGGACAGGGGTCGGTGGCTACACCTTC
-	TRBV27	-	TRBJ1-5	CASSLAPSNQPQHF	TGTGCCAGCAGTTTAGCTCCCAGCAATCAGCCCCAGCATTTT
TRBD1	TRBV5-6	once	TRBJ1-1	CASSFPTGRHTEAFF	TGTGCCAGCAGCTTCCCGACAGGGAGGCACACTGAAGCTTTCTTT
TRBD1	TRBV18	-	TRBJ1-3	CASSSFPTGDPGNTIYF	TGTGCCAGCTCATCATTCCCTACAGGGGACCCTGGAAACACCATATATTTT
TRBD2	TRBV29-1	-	TRBJ2-5	CSVHGLAGGGVQETQYF	TGCAGCGTCCATGGACTAGCGGGAGGTGGGGTACAAGAGACCCAGTACTTC
-	TRBV7-9	-	TRBJ1-4	CASSTTIGSNEKLFF	TGTGCCAGCAGCACTACTATCGGATCGAATGAAAAACTGTTTTTT
-	TRBV7-8	-	TRBJ2-7	CASSLGVGSQGPYEQYF	TGTGCCAGCAGCTTAGGGGTCGGGAGCCAGGGACCCTACGAGCAGTACTTC
TRBD2	TRBV5-6	-	TRBJ2-3	CASSFTLAGEGDTQYF	TGTGCCAGCAGCTTCACACTAGCGGGAGAGGGAGATACGCAGTATTTT
-	TRBV7-2	-	TRBJ2-3	CASRKSGSTDTQYF	TGTGCCAGCAGGAAGAGCGGGAGCACAGATACGCAGTATTTT
TRBD2	TRBV7-9	-	TRBJ2-7	CASSLELAGTLYEQYF	TGTGCCAGCAGCTTAGAGCTAGCGGGAACTCTCTACGAGCAGTACTTC
-	TRBV5-8	-	TRBJ2-2	CASSTRRVDTGELFF	TGTGCCAGCAGCACCCGGAGGGTGGACACCGGGGAGCTGTTTTTT
-	TRBV5-4	-	TRBJ2-3	CASSLRGRGDTQYF	TGTGCCAGCAGCTTGAGGGGACGGGGGGATACGCAGTATTTT
-	TRBV29-1	-	TRBJ1-2	CSVQGGFSGNYGYTF	TGCAGCGTCCAAGGGGGTTTTTCAGGGAACTATGGCTACACCTTC
-	TRBV28	-	TRBJ2-1	CASSLGAASYNEQFF	TGTGCCAGCAGTTTGGGGGCAGCATCTTACAATGAGCAGTTCTTC